This T cell receptor beta chain originates from a study of T cell responses to AZD1222 COVID-19 vaccine. The study, taken as a whole, reports: There were mostly white British donors and more females than males, and clonal diversity was possibly underestimated. No repertoire was sampled before or during the peak T cell response, only after it. Of the AZD1222 recipients, only six or seven were seropositive at baseline.

There are 14 residues in the CDR3. The V and J ends lost 4 bases and 7 bases respectively, with 16 bases between them. Germline CDR1 is MNHNY and CDR2 is SVGAGI (reference sequence). With respect to this clone: No antigen is known for it.

Using immunoSEQ multiplex PCR, the repertoire was profiled, and TCRdb retains in-frame clones only, with some absent. The sample consists of about 140,000 clones, approximately 92% of them appearing once. The V and J genes are TRBV6-6 and TRBJ1-2, with D unresolved. Here the sequenced sample was peripheral blood, taken on day 0 of AZD1222 vaccination. This TCR was recovered from an adult in good health. The CDR3 bases are TGTGCCAGCAGTTTTGATGACACATCACTTGGCTACACCTTC. It is translated as CASSFDDTSLGYTF.